Each of the 14 T cell receptor beta chains below was sequenced from the same sample in a study of shared clonotypes between healthy human individuals. Repertoires were generated with immunoSEQ multiplex PCR, while TCRdb's copy carries only in-frame clones and drops some. The data contain about 1.9 million clones, 93% of them seen just once; the ten biggest clones take up around 1.8%. It was CD45RO-negative cells, positively selected for CCR7, that made up naive CD8 cells, with terminally differentiated effector memory CD45RA+ cells excluded. Sequenced material: naive CD8+ T cells from PBMCs. Receptors originate from a man aged 18 to 29 in good health. Some clones in this sample may be carry-over from other donors' samples.

The V call is TRBV5-4, the J call TRBJ2-2; TRBD2 matches 9 bases. Germline V CDR1 and CDR2: SGHNT, YYREEE (reference sequence). Germline trimming cut 0 bases from V and 7 bases from J; bases unmatched to any gene: 1. The CDR3 extends over 14 amino acids. CDR3 protein: CASSLGLADGELFF. The CDR3, as DNA: TGTGCCAGCAGCTTGGGACTAGCGGACGGGGAGCTGTTTTTT.

The chain links TRBV7-6 to TRBJ1-5; no reliable D call. The V and J ends lost 5 bases and 7 bases respectively, with 18 bases between them. CDR1 SGHVS and CDR2 FNYEAQ come from the germline V gene. This CDR3 contains 15 residues. The CDR3 DNA reads TGTGCCAGCAGCGCCCTCACGGGTAGAAACCAGCCCCAGCATTTT. Its translation: CASSALTGRNQPQHF.

The V call is TRBV7-9, the J call TRBJ2-1; D is undetermined. The CDR3 length is 16 residues. Germline CDR1 reads SEHNR; CDR2 reads FQNEAQ (reference sequence). V dropped 9 bases and J dropped 5 bases, with 23 bases sitting between them. The DNA for the CDR3 is TGTGCCAGTAGTACATTGGGGTCCCAGCAAGACAATGAGCAGTTCTTC. Encoded protein: CASSTLGSQQDNEQFF. The full variable domain, its missing parts supplied by reference TRBV7-9 and TRBJ2-1, is DTGVSQNPRHKITKRGQNVTFRCDPISEHNRLYWYRQTLGQGPEFLTYFQNEAQLEKSRLLSDRFSAERPKGSFSTLEIQRTEQGDSAMYLCASSTLGSQQDNEQFFGPGTRLTVL.

This clone has at least ten counts. CDR3 amino acids: CASSQGTASTDTQYF. In DNA form, the CDR3 reads TGTGCCAGCAGTCAAGGGACAGCGAGCACAGATACGCAGTATTTT. The chain uses TRBV2 and TRBJ2-3, with TRBD1 matching 7 bases. The ends lost 5 bases at V and 0 bases at J; junction bases unmatched: 5. The CDR3 covers 15 residues. CDR1 and CDR2 (germline): SNHLY, FYNNEI. The full variable domain, its missing parts supplied by reference TRBV2 and TRBJ2-3, is EPEVTQTPSHQVTQMGQEVILRCVPISNHLYFYWYRQILGQKVEFLVSFYNNEISEKSEIFDDQFSVERPDGSNFTLKIRSTKLEDSAMYFCASSQGTASTDTQYFGPGTRLTVL.

This clone was recorded only once. The rearrangement joins TRBV5-6 to TRBJ2-7; D is possibly TRBD2 (5 bases). There are 13 residues in the CDR3. Deletions cut 2 bases from V and 2 bases from J, with 8 bases between. The V gene's germline CDR1 is SGHDT and CDR2 YYEEEE. For the CDR3, the DNA is TGTGCCAGCAGCTTCACGGAGGCCTACGAGCAGTACTTC. It codes for CASSFTEAYEQYF.

The rearrangement links TRBV28 to TRBJ2-7; TRBD2 aligns across 10 bases. The germline V gene encodes CDR1 MDHEN and CDR2 SYDVKM. V shed 6 bases, J shed 5 bases, and the junction held 7 bases outside the gene matches. The CDR3 is 14 residues long. The CDR3 DNA follows: TGTGCCAGCAGAAAGCGGGAGGGCGGCCACGAGCAGTACTTC. Translation gives CASRKREGGHEQYF. The full variable domain, rest sourced from reference TRBV28 and TRBJ2-7, is DVKVTQSSRYLVKRTGEKVFLECVQDMDHENMFWYRQDPGLGLRLIYFSYDVKMKEKGDIPEGYSVSREKKERFSLILESASTNQTSMYLCASRKREGGHEQYFGPGTRLTVT.

This chain uses TRBV4-3 with TRBJ2-1, with D unresolved. CDR3 length equals 16 residues. Trimming took off 0 bases at V and 5 bases at J, with 14 bases between the two ends. The germline CDR1 and CDR2 sequences are LGHNA and YSLEER. This chain's CDR3 is CASSQDSPRYDNEQFF. The CDR3 bases are TGCGCCAGCAGCCAAGATTCGCCCAGATATGACAATGAGCAGTTCTTC.

The chain links TRBV7-2 to TRBJ1-3, with D uncertain. Trimming stripped 1 base from V and 0 bases from J, with 7 bases between. This CDR3 contains 15 residues. Germline V gene sequence: CDR1 SGHTA, CDR2 FQGNSA. CDR3 region: CASSLEGSSGNTIYF. DNA of the CDR3: TGTGCCAGCAGCTTAGAGGGAAGCTCTGGAAACACCATATATTTT.

The rearrangement links TRBV27 to TRBJ2-7; no clear D gene. From germline, CDR1 is MNHEY and CDR2 SMNVEV (reference sequence). This CDR3 contains 16 residues. V gave up 0 bases and J gave up 5 bases, with 17 bases separating them. The CDR3 region has the DNA TGTGCCAGCAGTTTATCCGATTTGCCGACCATGGACGAGCAGTACTTC. It codes for CASSLSDLPTMDEQYF.

As for this clone: This CDR3 is also generated by other DNA sequences in the sample. The chain joins TRBV5-1 to TRBJ1-1; D call uncertain. Trimming removed 4 bases at V and 0 bases at J, with 13 bases between. CDR1 and CDR2 (germline): SGHRS, YFSETQ. This CDR3 spans 15 amino acids. CDR3 sequence: CASSLGRLMNTEAFF. CDR3 nucleotide sequence: TGCGCCAGCAGCCTAGGACGGCTTATGAACACTGAAGCTTTCTTT.

The chain uses TRBV9 and TRBJ2-1, with a tentative D call TRBD2 (6 bases). The CDR3 totals 14 residues. CDR1 and CDR2 (germline): SGDLS, YYNGEE. Trimming took 0 bases from V and 8 from J, leaving 12 bases between them. CDR3 region: CASSVEGGTDEQFF. The CDR3 bases are TGTGCCAGCAGCGTAGAAGGAGGGACTGATGAGCAGTTCTTC.

The chain is built from TRBV5-6 and TRBJ2-7; perhaps TRBD1 as D (5 bases). This CDR3 spans 14 amino acids. V was clipped by 4 bases and J by 0 bases, with 11 bases between them. The V gene's germline CDR1 is SGHDT and CDR2 YYEEEE. CDR3 nucleotides: TGTGCCAGCAGCCAGCTCGACAGCTCCTACGAGCAGTACTTC. Translation: CASSQLDSSYEQYF.

The chain is built from TRBV4-3 and TRBJ2-7; the D gene could be TRBD1 or TRBD2 (6 bases each). The CDR3 length is 15 residues. Germline V gene data show CDR1 as LGHNA and CDR2 as YSLEER. Trimming stripped 6 bases from V and 0 bases from J, with 15 bases between. CDR3 region: CASSLHPGASYEQYF. CDR3 bases: TGCGCCAGCAGTCTCCACCCGGGGGCCTCCTACGAGCAGTACTTC.

The chain links TRBV29-1 to TRBJ1-1; D is perhaps TRBD1 (5 bases). The V and J ends lost 1 base and 0 bases respectively, with 9 bases between them. The CDR3 has 14 amino acids. Looked up from germline, CDR1 is SQVTM and CDR2 is ANQGSEA. In DNA form, the CDR3 reads TGCAGCGTTGAAGGACAGACCTTGAACACTGAAGCTTTCTTT. Amino acids: CSVEGQTLNTEAFF.